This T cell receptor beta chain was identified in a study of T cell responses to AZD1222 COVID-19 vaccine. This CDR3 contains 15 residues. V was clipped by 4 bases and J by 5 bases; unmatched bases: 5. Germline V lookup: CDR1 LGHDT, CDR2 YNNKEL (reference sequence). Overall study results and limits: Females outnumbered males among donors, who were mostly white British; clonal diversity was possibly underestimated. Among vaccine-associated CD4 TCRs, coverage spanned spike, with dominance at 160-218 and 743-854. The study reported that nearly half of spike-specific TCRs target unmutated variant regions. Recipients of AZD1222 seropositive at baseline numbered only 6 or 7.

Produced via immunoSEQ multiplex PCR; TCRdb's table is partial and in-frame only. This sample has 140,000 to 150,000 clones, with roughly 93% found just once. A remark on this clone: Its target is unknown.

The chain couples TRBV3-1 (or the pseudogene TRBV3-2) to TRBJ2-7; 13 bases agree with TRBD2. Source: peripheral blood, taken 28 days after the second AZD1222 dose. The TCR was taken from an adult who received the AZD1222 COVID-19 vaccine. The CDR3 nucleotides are TGTGCCAGCAGCCGGAGACTAGCGGGAGGTGACGAGCAGTACTTC. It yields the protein CASSRRLAGGDEQYF.